The 15 T cell receptor beta chains in this list originate from one sample, sequenced in a study of identical twins. MiXCR, applied by TCRdb to the 5' RACE reads, yields one record per CDR3 protein. The sample lists about 700,000 distinct CDR3 sequences, about 9.4% occurring once. The same sample was also studied in work on yellow fever vaccine responses in identical twins.

The specimen was PBMCs. The receptors shown here come from a woman aged 18-29 years in good health.

This clonotype was counted ten times or more. The chain employs TRBV11-2 and TRBJ2-5, with a possible D match to TRBD2 (6 bases). The CDR3 runs to 14 residues. V dropped 0 bases and J dropped 3 bases, with 8 bases sitting between them. Per germline, CDR1 SGHAT and CDR2 FQNNGV. CDR3 residues: CASSLDRLEETQYF. The DNA of the CDR3 is TGTGCCAGCAGCTTAGATCGACTAGAAGAGACCCAGTACTTC.

For the CDR3, the DNA is TGTGCCAGCAGCTCGCCAGGGGTGGGAAAGGATGAGCAGTTCTTC. Translation: CASSSPGVGKDEQFF. V gene TRBV5-5 combines with J gene TRBJ2-1; the D gene is possibly TRBD1 (6 bases). The germline V and J ends were trimmed by 3 bases and 8 bases, with 18 bases remaining between them. The CDR3 contains 15 residues. Germline values: CDR1 SGHKS, CDR2 YYEKEE (reference sequence).

The CDR3 sequence is CATSRDDGRNYNEQFF. The DNA for the CDR3 is TGTGCCACCAGCAGAGATGACGGGAGGAACTACAATGAGCAGTTCTTC. This chain links TRBV15 with TRBJ2-1, with TRBD2 matching over 7 bases. Germline loops: CDR1 LNHNV, CDR2 YYDKDF (reference sequence). Trimming took 0 bases from V and 3 from J; bases not matched to a gene: 5. This CDR3 region has 16 residues.

This clonotype appeared a few times. V and J are TRBV12-3 or TRBV12-4 and TRBJ2-3, with D possibly being TRBD1 (5 bases). The CDR3 is 15 amino acids. V lost 2 bases and J lost 2, with 11 bases in between. DNA for the CDR3: TGTGCCAGCAGTTTATCGTGGGGCTTCACAGATACGCAGTATTTT. This translates into CASSLSWGFTDTQYF.

This clonotype appeared many times. The chain has TRBV24-1 and TRBJ2-1, with a weak D call TRBD2 (6 bases). Germline CDR1 KGHDR, CDR2 SFDVKD. V was clipped by 2 bases and J by 6 bases, with 10 bases between them. This CDR3 has 14 amino acids. The CDR3 nucleotides read TGTGCCACCAGTGATTGGGGGACTTTCAATGAGCAGTTCTTC. It codes for CATSDWGTFNEQFF.

Concerning this clonotype itself: Just one base apart from a much larger clone, this may be a read error. V is TRBV21-1 and J is TRBJ2-3; the table's D gene call, TRBD1, was not cross checked with the DNA. TRBV21-1 is a recognized pseudogene. The CDR3 is 16 amino acids. CDR3 protein: CASSKGLGGSTDTQYF. CDR3 nucleotides: TGTGCCAGCAGCAAAGGTCTGGGGGGCAGCACAGATACGCAGTATTTT.

This clonotype was observed at least ten times. V gene TRBV29-1 combines with J gene TRBJ2-4; D perhaps matches TRBD1 (5 bases). CDR1 is SQVTM and CDR2 is ANQGSEA in the germline V gene. V was trimmed by 7 bases and J by 6 bases, leaving 16 bases between them. CDR3 length: 13 residues. The CDR3 loop is CSAAQGLGNIQYF. DNA of the CDR3: TGCAGCGCAGCTCAGGGTCTCGGAAACATTCAGTACTTC.

The gene calls are TRBV10-3 and TRBJ2-7; D is unclear. The CDR3 contains 14 residues. Per the germline V gene, CDR1 is ENHRY and CDR2 is SYGVKD. Trimming stripped 8 bases from V and 2 bases from J, with 16 bases between. The CDR3 DNA follows: TGTGCCATCCCAATCCCTGAATTAACCTACGAGCAGTACTTC. Translation gives CAIPIPELTYEQYF.

This clonotype has a handful of counts. The rearrangement links TRBV7-6 to TRBJ2-1; TRBD2 aligns across 10 bases. With 1 base clipped from V and 2 bases from J, the junction kept 2 bases outside the gene matches. Germline CDR1 is SGHVS and CDR2 is FNYEAQ. This CDR3 has 16 amino acids. CDR3 residues: CASSLDSGRAYNEQFF. Here the CDR3 DNA reads TGTGCCAGCAGCTTAGACAGCGGGAGGGCCTACAATGAGCAGTTCTTC. The full variable domain, in which reference TRBV7-6 and TRBJ2-1 provide the parts outside the CDR3, is GAGVSQSPRYKVTKRGQDVALRCDPISGHVSLYWYRQALGQGPEFLTYFNYEAQQDKSGLPNDRFSAERPEGSISTLTIQRTEQRDSAMYRCASSLDSGRAYNEQFFGPGTRLTVL.

The genes are TRBV4-2 and TRBJ2-7, with TRBD1 identical over 11 bases. V dropped 0 bases and J dropped 5; count of bases not matched to a gene: 6. CDR1 LGHNA and CDR2 YNFKEQ come from the germline V gene. This CDR3 region has 16 residues. The CDR3 DNA follows: TGTGCCAGCAGCCAAGATTCCGGGACAGGGGGAGACGAGCAGTACTTC. Translated, it gives CASSQDSGTGGDEQYF.

This clonotype has a count of ten or more. This chain links TRBV25-1 with TRBJ1-5; the D gene is possibly TRBD1 (6 bases). The CDR3 is 14 amino acids. Trimming shortened V by 6 bases and J by 1 base, and 10 bases separated the two germline ends. CDR1 MGHDK and CDR2 SYGVNS come from the germline V gene. DNA of the CDR3: TGTGCCAGCAGCGAGCAGGGGAGCAATCAGCCCCAGCATTTT. Protein: CASSEQGSNQPQHF.

This clonotype was recorded many times. V and J are TRBV5-1 and TRBJ2-7, with D perhaps TRBD2 (5 bases). V gave up 0 bases and J gave up 0 bases, with 10 bases separating them. The CDR3 spans 15 residues. Germline V gene lookup returns CDR1 SGHRS and CDR2 YFSETQ. In nucleotides, the CDR3 is TGCGCCAGCAGCTTGGATCCTGGAGGCTCCTACGAGCAGTACTTC. Translation gives CASSLDPGGSYEQYF.

This clonotype was counted a few times. The chain joins TRBV2 to TRBJ2-4; D unresolved. Per the germline V gene, CDR1 is SNHLY and CDR2 is FYNNEI. The CDR3 is made up of 13 amino acids. Trimming took 5 bases from V and 8 from J, leaving 13 bases between them. The CDR3 reads CASSLWVEDIQYF. The CDR3 DNA reads TGTGCCAGCAGTTTATGGGTCGAGGACATTCAGTACTTC.

This clonotype was found many times. The gene calls are TRBV18 and TRBJ2-1; D call uncertain. The length of the CDR3 is 13 residues. V was clipped by 6 bases and J by 6 bases, with 12 bases between them. Germline V gene sequence: CDR1 KGHSH, CDR2 LQKENI. DNA for the CDR3: TGTGCCAGCTCGGCCGGAAAGATCAATGAGCAGTTCTTC. Translating it yields CASSAGKINEQFF.

A few counts support this clonotype. The chain couples TRBV5-5 to TRBJ2-1, with D possibly being TRBD1 (5 bases). CDR3 length: 14 amino acids. Germline V CDR1 and CDR2: SGHKS, YYEKEE (reference sequence). Trimming pared 3 bases from V and 4 bases from J, leaving 11 bases between. The CDR3 DNA reads TGTGCCAGCAGCTCAGGGCAAGTATACAATGAGCAGTTCTTC. Its protein is CASSSGQVYNEQFF.